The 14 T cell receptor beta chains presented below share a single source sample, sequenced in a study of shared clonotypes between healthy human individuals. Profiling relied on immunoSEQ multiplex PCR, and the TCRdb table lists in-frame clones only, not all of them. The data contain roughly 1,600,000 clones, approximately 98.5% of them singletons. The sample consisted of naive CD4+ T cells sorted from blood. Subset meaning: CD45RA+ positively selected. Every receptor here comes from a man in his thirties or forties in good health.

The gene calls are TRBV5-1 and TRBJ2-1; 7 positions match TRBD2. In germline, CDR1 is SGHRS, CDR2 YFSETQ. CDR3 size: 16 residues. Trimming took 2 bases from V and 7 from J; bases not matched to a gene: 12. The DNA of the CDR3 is TGCGCCAGCAGCTTTGGGCTAGCGGACGTCTTGAATGAGCAGTTCTTC. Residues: CASSFGLADVLNEQFF.

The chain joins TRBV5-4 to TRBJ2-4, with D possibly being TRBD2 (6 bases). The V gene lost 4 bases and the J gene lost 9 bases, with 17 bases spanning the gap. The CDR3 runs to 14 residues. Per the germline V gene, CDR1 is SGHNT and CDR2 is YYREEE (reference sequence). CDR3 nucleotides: TGTGCCAGCAGCAACCCCGGGACTCAGCGCATTCAGTACTTC. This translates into CASSNPGTQRIQYF.

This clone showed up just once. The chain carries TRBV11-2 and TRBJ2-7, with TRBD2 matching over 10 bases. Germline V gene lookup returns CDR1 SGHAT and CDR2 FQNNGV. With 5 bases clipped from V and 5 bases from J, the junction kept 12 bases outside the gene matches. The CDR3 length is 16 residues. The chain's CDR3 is CASSRIALAGNHEQYF. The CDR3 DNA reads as TGTGCCAGCAGCCGAATCGCACTAGCGGGAAATCACGAGCAGTACTTC.

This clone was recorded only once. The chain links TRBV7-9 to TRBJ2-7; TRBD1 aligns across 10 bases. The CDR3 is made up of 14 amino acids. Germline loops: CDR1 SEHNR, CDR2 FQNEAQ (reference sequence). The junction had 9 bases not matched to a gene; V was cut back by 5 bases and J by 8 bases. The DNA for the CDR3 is TGTGCCAGCAGCCGGGGACAGGGGCTTTGGCAGCAGTACTTC. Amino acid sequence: CASSRGQGLWQQYF.

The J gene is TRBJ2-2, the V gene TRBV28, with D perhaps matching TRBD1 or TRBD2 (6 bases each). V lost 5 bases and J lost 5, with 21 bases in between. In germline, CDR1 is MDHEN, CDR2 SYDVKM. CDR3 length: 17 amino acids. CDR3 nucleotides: TGTGCCAGCAGTCTTCCGGGGGCCCAGACGGGAACCGGGGAGCTGTTTTTT. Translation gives CASSLPGAQTGTGELFF.

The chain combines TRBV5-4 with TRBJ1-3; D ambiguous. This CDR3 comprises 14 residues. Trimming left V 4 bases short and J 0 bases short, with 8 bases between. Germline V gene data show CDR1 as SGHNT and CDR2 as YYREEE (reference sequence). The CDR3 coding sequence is TGTGCCAGCAGCCTATATAACTCTGGAAACACCATATATTTT. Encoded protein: CASSLYNSGNTIYF.

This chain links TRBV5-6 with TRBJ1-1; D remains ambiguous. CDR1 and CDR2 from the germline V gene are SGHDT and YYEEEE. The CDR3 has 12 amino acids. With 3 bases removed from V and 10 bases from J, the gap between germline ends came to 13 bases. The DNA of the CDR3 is TGTGCCAGCAGCTCGCTCGATGGAGGAGCTTTCTTT. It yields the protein CASSSLDGGAFF.

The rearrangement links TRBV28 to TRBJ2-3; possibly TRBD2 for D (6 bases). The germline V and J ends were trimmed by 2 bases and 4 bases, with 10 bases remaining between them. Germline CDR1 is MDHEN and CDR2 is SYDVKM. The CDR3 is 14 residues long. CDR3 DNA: TGTGCCAGCAGTTTAACTAGCAGGGCAGATACGCAGTATTTT. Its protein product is CASSLTSRADTQYF.

In nucleotides, the CDR3 is TGTGCCTGGAGTCTCCCGGGACAGGGATCGGGCACTGAAGCTTTCTTT. Translated, it gives CAWSLPGQGSGTEAFF. This chain joins TRBV30 and TRBJ1-1; TRBD1 matches 9 bases. The V gene end was trimmed by 2 bases and the J gene end by 4 bases; junction bases not matched to a gene: 11. The CDR3 has 16 residues. Germline V gives CDR1 GTSNPN, CDR2 SVGIG (reference sequence).

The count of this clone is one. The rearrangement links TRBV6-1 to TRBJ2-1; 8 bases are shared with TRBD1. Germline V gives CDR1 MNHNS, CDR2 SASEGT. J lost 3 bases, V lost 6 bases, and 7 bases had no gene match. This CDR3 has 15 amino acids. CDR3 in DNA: TGTGCCAGCAGGGCGGACAGGGTGTACTACAATGAGCAGTTCTTC. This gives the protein CASRADRVYYNEQFF.

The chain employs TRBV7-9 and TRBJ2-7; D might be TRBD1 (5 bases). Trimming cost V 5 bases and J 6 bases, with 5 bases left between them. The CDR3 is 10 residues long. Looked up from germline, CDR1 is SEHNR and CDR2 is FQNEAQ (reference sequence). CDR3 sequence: CASSQGEQYF. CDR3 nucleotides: TGTGCCAGCAGCCAGGGCGAGCAGTACTTC.

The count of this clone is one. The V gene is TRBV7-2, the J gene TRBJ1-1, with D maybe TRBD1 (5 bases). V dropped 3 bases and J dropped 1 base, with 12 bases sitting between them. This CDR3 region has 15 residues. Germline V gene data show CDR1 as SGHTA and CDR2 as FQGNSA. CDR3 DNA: TGTGCCAGCAGCTTTTGGGCACAGGAGAACACTGAAGCTTTCTTT. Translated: CASSFWAQENTEAFF.

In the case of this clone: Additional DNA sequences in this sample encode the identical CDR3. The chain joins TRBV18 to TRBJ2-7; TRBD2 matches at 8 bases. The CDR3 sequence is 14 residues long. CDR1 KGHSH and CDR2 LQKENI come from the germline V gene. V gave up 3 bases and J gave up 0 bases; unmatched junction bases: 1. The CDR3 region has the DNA TGTGCCAGCTCACCTCTAGCGGGCTCCTACGAGCAGTACTTC. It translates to CASSPLAGSYEQYF.

Here the CDR3 reads CASSLVGPSSYNEQFF. In DNA form, the CDR3 reads TGTGCCAGCAGCTTGGTCGGCCCCAGCTCCTACAATGAGCAGTTCTTC. This chain connects TRBV5-5 to TRBJ2-1, with D unclear. Germline V CDR1 and CDR2: SGHKS, YYEKEE (reference sequence). The CDR3 runs 16 residues. Trimming removed 0 bases from V and 0 bases from J, with 10 bases in between.